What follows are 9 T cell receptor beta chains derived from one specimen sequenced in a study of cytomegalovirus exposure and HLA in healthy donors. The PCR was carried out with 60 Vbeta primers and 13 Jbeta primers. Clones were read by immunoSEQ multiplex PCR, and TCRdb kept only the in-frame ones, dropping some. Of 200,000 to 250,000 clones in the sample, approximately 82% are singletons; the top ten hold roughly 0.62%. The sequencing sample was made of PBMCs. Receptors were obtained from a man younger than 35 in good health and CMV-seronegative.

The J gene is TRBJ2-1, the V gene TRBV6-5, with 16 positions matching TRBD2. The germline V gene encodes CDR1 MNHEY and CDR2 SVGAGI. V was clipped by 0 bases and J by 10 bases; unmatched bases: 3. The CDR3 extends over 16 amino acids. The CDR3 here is CASSYSGTSGRGEQFF. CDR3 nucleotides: TGTGCCAGCAGTTACTCTGGGACTAGCGGGAGGGGCGAGCAGTTCTTC.

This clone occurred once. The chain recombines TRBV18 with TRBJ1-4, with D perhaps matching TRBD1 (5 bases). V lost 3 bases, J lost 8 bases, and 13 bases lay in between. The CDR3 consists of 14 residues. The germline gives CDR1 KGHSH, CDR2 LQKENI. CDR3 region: CASSPVGGEEKLFF. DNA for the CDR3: TGTGCCAGCTCACCGGTGGGGGGAGAAGAAAAACTGTTTTTT.

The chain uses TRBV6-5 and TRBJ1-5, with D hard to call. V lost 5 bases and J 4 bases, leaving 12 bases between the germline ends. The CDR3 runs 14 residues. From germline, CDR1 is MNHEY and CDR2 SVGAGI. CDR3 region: CASSTRVGNQPQHF. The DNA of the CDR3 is TGTGCCAGCAGTACGAGGGTGGGAAATCAGCCCCAGCATTTT.

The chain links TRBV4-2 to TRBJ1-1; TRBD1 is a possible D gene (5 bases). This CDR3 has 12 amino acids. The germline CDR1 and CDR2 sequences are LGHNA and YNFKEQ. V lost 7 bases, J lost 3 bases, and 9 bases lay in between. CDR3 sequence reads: CASKSRDTEAFF. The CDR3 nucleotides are TGTGCCAGCAAGAGCAGGGACACTGAAGCTTTCTTT.

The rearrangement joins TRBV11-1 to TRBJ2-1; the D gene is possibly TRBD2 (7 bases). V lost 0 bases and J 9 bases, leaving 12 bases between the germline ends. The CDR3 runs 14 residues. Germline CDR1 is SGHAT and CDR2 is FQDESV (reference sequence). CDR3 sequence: CASSLAGGGGEQFF. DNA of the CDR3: TGTGCCAGCAGCTTAGCGGGAGGGGGGGGTGAGCAGTTCTTC.

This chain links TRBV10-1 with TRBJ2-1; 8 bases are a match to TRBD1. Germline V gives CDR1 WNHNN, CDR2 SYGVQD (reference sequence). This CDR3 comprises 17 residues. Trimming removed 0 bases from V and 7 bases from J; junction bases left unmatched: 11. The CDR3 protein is CASSESAQGARRNEQFF. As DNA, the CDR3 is TGCGCCAGCAGTGAGTCGGCTCAGGGGGCGCGTCGGAATGAGCAGTTCTTC.

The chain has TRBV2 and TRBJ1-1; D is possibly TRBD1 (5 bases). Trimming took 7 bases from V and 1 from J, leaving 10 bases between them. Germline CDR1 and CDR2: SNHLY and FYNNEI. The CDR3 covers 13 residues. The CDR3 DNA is TGTGCCAGCACCCGGGGGGAGAACACTGAAGCTTTCTTT. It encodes CASTRGENTEAFF.

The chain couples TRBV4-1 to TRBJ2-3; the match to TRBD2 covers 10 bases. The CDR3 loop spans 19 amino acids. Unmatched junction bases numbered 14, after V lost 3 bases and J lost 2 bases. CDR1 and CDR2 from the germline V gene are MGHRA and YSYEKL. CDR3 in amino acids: CASSHRRKLAGPFTDTQYF. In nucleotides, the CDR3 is TGCGCCAGCAGCCACCGGAGAAAACTAGCGGGGCCTTTCACAGATACGCAGTATTTT.

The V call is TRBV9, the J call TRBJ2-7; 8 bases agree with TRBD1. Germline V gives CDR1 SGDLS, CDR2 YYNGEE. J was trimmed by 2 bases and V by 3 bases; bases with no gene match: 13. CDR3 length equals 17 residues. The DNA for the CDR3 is TGTGCCAGCAGCGCGCAGGTTGGGACAGGCCAGACCTACGAGCAGTACTTC. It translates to CASSAQVGTGQTYEQYF.